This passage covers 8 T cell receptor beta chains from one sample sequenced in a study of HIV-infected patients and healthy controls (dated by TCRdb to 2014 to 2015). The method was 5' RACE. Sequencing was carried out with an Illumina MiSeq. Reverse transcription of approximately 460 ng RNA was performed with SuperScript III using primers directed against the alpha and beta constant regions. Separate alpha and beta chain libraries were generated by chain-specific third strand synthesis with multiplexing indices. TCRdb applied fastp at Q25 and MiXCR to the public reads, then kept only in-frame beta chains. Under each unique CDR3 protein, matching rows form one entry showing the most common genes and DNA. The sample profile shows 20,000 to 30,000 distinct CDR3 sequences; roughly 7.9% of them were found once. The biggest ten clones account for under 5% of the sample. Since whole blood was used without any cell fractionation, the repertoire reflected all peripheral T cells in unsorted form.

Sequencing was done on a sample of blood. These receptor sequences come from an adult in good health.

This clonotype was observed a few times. CDR3 residues: CASSLLRRGNSPLHF. The CDR3 DNA reads TGTGCCAGCAGTTTACTCCGCAGGGGCAATTCACCCCTCCACTTT. The V and J genes are TRBV12-3 or TRBV12-4 and TRBJ1-6; D is possibly TRBD1 (6 bases). The V end was cut by 2 bases, the J end by 7 bases, with 12 bases between. The CDR3 runs 15 residues.

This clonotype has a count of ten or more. In nucleotides, the CDR3 is TGTGCCAGCAGCTTAGCTGAAACAGGGCTTTTAAATGAAAAACTGTTTTTT. Translating gives CASSLAETGLLNEKLFF. This chain joins TRBV7-9 and TRBJ1-4; maybe TRBD1 (6 bases). The germline gives CDR1 SEHNR, CDR2 FQNEAQ (reference sequence). The V and J ends lost 0 bases and 5 bases respectively, with 16 bases between them. The CDR3 loop spans 17 amino acids.

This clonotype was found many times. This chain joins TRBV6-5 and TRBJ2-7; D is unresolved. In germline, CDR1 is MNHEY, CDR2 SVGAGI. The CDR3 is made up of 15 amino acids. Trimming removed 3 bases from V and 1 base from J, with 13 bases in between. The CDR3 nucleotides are TGTGCCAGCAGTTATTTTTGGGCGGAGTCCTACGAGCAGTACTTC. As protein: CASSYFWAESYEQYF.

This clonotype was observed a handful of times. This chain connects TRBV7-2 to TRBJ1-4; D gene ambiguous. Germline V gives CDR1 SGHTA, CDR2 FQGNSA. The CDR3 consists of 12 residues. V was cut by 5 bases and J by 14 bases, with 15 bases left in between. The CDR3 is CASSPDLASLFF. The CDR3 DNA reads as TGTGCCAGCAGCCCGGACCTAGCGTCCCTGTTTTTT. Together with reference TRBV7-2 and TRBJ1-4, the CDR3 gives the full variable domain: GAGVSQSPSNKVTEKGKDVELRCDPISGHTALYWYRQSLGQGLEFLIYFQGNSAPDKSGLPSDRFSAERTGGSVSTLTIQRTQQEDSAVYLCASSPDLASLFFGSGTQLSVL.

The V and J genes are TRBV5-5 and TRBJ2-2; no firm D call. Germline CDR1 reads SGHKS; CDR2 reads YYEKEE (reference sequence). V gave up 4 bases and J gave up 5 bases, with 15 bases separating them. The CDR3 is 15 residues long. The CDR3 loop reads CASSRLGSMTGELFF. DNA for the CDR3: TGTGCCAGCAGCAGGCTAGGTAGTATGACCGGGGAGCTGTTTTTT.

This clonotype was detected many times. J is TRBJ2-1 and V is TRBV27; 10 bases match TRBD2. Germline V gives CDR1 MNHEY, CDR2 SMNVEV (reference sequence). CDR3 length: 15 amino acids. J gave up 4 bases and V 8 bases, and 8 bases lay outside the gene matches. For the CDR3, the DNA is TGTGCCAGCCCCTCCGGGACTAGCGAATACAATGAGCAGTTCTTC. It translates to CASPSGTSEYNEQFF.

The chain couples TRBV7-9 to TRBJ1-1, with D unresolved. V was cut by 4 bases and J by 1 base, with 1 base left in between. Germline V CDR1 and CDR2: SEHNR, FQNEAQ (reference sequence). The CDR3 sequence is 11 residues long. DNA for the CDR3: TGTGCCAGCAGCTCGAACACTGAAGCTTTCTTT. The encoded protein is CASSSNTEAFF.

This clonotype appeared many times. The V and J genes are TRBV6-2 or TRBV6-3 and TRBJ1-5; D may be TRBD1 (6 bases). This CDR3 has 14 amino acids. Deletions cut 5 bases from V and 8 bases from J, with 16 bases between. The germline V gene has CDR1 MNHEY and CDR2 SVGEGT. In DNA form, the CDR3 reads TGTGCCAGCAGTCGGCCGGGGGCGGGGGAGCCCCAGCATTTT. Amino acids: CASSRPGAGEPQHF.